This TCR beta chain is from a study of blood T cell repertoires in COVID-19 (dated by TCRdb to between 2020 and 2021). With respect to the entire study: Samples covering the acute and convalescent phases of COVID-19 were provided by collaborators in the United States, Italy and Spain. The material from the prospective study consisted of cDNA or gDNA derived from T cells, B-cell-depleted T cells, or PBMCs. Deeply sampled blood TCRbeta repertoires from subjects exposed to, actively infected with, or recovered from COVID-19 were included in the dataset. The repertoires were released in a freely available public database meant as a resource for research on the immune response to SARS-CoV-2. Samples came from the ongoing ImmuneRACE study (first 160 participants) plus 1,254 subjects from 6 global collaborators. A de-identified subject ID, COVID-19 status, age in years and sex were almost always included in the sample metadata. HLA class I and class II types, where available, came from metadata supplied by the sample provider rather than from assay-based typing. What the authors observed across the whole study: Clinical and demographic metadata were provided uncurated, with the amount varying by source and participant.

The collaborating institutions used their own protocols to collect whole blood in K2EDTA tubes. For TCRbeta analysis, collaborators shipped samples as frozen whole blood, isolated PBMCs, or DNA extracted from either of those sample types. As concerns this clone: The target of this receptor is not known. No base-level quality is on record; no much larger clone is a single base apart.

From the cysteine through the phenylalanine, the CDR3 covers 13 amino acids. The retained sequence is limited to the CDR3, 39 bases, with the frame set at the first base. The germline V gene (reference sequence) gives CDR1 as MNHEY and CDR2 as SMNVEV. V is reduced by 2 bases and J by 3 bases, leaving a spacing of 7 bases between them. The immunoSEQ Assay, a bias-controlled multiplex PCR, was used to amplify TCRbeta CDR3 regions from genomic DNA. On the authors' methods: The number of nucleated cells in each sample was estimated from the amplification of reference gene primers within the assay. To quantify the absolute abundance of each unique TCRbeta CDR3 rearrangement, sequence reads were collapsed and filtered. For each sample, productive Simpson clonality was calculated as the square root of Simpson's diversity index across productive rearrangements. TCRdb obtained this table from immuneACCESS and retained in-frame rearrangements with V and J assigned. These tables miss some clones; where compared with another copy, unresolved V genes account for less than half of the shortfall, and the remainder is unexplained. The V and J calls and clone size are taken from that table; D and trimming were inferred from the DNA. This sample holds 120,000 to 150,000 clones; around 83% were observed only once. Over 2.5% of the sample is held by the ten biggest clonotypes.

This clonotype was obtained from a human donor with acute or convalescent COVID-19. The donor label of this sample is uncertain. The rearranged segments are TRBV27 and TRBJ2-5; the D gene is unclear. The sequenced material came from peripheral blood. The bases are TGTGCCAGCAGTTTAAGGAGAGAAGAGACCCAGTACTTC. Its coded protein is CASSLRREETQYF.